These 6 T cell receptor beta chains share one sample of origin, sequenced in a study of T cells after posttransplantation cyclophosphamide. Cyclophosphamide on days +3 and +4 followed busulfan-fludarabine conditioning and a marrow graft. TCRdb's table, derived via immunoSEQ multiplex PCR, lists solely in-frame clones and lacks some. The table records approximately 16,000 clones, 70% to 80% of them present only once. Sequencing was performed on CD8+ T cells sorted from PBMCs, taken 1,700 to 2,000 days after a stem cell transplant with posttransplant cyclophosphamide. The receptors here all came from a female patient in her 40s who received an allogeneic stem cell transplant from a related donor, was CMV-positive, and had no GVHD. Among the T cells, some may be from the graft donor.

The chain links TRBV5-5 to TRBJ2-1; D uncertain. Per germline, CDR1 SGHKS and CDR2 YYEKEE (reference sequence). The CDR3 is 15 residues long. V was cut by 0 bases and J by 0 bases, with 7 bases left in between. For the CDR3, the DNA is TGTGCCAGCAGCTTGGGTAGAAGCTCCTACAATGAGCAGTTCTTC. As protein: CASSLGRSSYNEQFF.

This clone was found once. J is TRBJ2-7 and V is TRBV27; 7 bases are shared with TRBD1. V lost 4 bases, J lost 5 bases, and 5 bases stayed unmatched. This CDR3 is 13 amino acids long. From germline, CDR1 is MNHEY and CDR2 SMNVEV (reference sequence). CDR3: CASSWQGENEQYF. The DNA for the CDR3 is TGTGCCAGCAGTTGGCAGGGGGAAAACGAGCAGTACTTC.

This chain joins TRBV5-4 and TRBJ2-7; D call uncertain. The germline gives CDR1 SGHNT, CDR2 YYREEE (reference sequence). CDR3 length equals 14 residues. V was shortened by 1 base and J by 6 bases, with 14 bases between the two germline ends. CDR3 sequence: CASSLNTAASEQYF. In DNA form, the CDR3 reads TGTGCCAGCAGCTTGAATACAGCCGCTTCCGAGCAGTACTTC.

This clone came up a few times. For the CDR3, the DNA is TGTGCCAGCAGCCCGGGGGGGGGCTACGAGCAGTACTTC. Its protein product is CASSPGGGYEQYF. This chain uses TRBV7-7 with TRBJ2-7, with 8 bases aligning to TRBD2. This CDR3 is 13 amino acids long. Germline CDR1 is SSHAT and CDR2 is FNYEAQ (reference sequence). V lost 5 bases to trimming and J lost 3 bases; unmatched junction nucleotides: 3.

The chain uses TRBV2 and TRBJ2-2; tentative D call: TRBD1 (5 bases). Per germline, CDR1 SNHLY and CDR2 FYNNEI. The CDR3 is 16 residues long. V lost 3 bases, J lost 0 bases, and 11 bases lay in between. CDR3 sequence: CASSDHQGTNTGELFF. The CDR3, as DNA: TGTGCCAGCAGTGATCATCAGGGAACGAACACCGGGGAGCTGTTTTTT.

This clone turned up a few times. This sequence joins TRBV2 and TRBJ1-2; D gene uncertain. The CDR3 extends over 10 amino acids. The germline V and J ends were trimmed by 6 bases and 7 bases, with 6 bases remaining between them. Germline V CDR1 and CDR2: SNHLY, FYNNEI. The CDR3 nucleotides read TGTGCCAGCAGCCTTCTTGGCTACACCTTC. It encodes CASSLLGYTF. The full variable domain, its missing parts supplied by reference TRBV2 and TRBJ1-2, is EPEVTQTPSHQVTQMGQEVILRCVPISNHLYFYWYRQILGQKVEFLVSFYNNEISEKSEIFDDQFSVERPDGSNFTLKIRSTKLEDSAMYFCASSLLGYTFGSGTRLTVV.